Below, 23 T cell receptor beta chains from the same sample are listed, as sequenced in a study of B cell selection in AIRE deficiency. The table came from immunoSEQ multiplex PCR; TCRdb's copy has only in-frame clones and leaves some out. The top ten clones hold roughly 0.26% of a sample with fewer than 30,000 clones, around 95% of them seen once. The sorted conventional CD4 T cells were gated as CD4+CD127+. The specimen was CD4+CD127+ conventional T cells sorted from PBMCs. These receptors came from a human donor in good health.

Here the CDR3 reads CASFGDNPGGYTF. CDR3 nucleotide sequence: TGCGCCAGCTTTGGGGACAACCCTGGCGGCTACACCTTC. This chain uses TRBV10-2 with TRBJ1-2, with D possibly being TRBD1 (6 bases). V dropped 8 bases and J dropped 8 bases, with 18 bases sitting between them. Looked up from germline, CDR1 is WSHSY and CDR2 is SAAADI. The CDR3 totals 13 residues.

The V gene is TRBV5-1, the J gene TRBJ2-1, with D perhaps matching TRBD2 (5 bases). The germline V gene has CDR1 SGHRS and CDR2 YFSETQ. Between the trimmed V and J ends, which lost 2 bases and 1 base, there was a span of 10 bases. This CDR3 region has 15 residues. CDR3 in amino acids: CASSLAEESYNEQFF. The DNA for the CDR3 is TGCGCCAGCAGCTTAGCGGAAGAATCCTACAATGAGCAGTTCTTC.

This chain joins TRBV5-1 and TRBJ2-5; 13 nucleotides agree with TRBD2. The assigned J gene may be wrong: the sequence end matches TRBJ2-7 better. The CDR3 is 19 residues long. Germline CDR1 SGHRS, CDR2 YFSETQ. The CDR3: CASSLAGLAGMTSSYEQYF. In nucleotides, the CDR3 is TGCGCCAGCAGCCTTGCGGGACTAGCGGGAATGACTAGCTCCTACGAGCAGTACTTC.

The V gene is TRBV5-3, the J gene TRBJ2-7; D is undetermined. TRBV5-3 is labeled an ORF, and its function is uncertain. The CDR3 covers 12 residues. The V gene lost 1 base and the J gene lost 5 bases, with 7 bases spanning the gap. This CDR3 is CARSLYPHEQYF. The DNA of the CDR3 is TGTGCCAGAAGCTTGTACCCCCACGAGCAGTACTTC.

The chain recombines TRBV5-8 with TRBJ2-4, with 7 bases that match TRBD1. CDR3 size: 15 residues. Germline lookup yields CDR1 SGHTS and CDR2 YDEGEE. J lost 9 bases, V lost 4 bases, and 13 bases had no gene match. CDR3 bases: TGTGCCAGCAGCCTAACTGGGACAGCCCAGGGCATTCAGTACTTC. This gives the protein CASSLTGTAQGIQYF.

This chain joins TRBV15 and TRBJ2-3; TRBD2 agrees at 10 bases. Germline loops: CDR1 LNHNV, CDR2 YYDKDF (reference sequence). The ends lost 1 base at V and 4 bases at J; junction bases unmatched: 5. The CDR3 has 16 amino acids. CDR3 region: CATSRASGRAADTQYF. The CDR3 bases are TGTGCCACCAGCAGAGCCAGCGGGAGGGCCGCAGATACGCAGTATTTT.

This CDR3 reads CAWSVLGQPQHF. DNA for the CDR3: TGTGCCTGGAGTGTACTGGGTCAGCCCCAGCATTTT. The chain is built from TRBV30 and TRBJ1-5; the D is unclear. Germline V gives CDR1 GTSNPN, CDR2 SVGIG (reference sequence). CDR3 length: 12 residues. V was shortened by 0 bases and J by 6 bases, with 6 bases between the two germline ends.

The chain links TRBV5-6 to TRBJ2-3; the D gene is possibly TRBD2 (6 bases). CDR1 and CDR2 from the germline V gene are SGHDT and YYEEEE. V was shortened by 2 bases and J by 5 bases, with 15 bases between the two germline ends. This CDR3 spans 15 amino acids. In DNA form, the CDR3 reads TGTGCCAGCAGCTTCCGTAGCGGCGGTGGAGATACGCAGTATTTT. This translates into CASSFRSGGGDTQYF. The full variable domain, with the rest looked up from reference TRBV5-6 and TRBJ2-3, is DAGVTQSPTHLIKTRGQQVTLRCSPKSGHDTVSWYQQALGQGPQFIFQYYEEEERQRGNFPDRFSGHQFPNYSSELNVNALLLGDSALYLCASSFRSGGGDTQYFGPGTRLTVL.

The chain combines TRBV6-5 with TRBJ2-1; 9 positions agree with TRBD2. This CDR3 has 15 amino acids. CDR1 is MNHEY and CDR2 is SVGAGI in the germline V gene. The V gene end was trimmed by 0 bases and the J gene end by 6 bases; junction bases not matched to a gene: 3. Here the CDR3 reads CASSYSRGGVNEQFF. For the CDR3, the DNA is TGTGCCAGCAGTTACTCGCGGGGGGGCGTCAATGAGCAGTTCTTC.

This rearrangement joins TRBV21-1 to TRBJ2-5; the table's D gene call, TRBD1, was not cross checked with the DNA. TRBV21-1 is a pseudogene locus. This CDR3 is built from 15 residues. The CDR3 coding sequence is TGTGCCAGCAGCGCCCCCCCCAGGTCCAGGGAGACCCAGTACTTC. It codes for CASSAPPRSRETQYF.

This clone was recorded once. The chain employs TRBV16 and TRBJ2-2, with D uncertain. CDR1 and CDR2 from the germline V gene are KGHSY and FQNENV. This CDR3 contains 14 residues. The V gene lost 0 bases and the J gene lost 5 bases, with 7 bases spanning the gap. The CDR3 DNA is TGTGCCAGCAGCCAATCCTTGGGGACCGGGGAGCTGTTTTTT. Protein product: CASSQSLGTGELFF.

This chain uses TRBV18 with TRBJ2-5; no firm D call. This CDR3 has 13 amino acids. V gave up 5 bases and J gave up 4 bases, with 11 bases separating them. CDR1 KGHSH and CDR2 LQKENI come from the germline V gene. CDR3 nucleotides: TGTGCCAGCTCATCTTCAAGAGGAGAGACCCAGTACTTC. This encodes CASSSSRGETQYF.

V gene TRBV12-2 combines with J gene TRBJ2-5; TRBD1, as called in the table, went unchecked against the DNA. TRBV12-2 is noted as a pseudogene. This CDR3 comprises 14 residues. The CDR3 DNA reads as TGTGCAAGTCGCTTAGCGCCCAGGGAAGAGACCCAGTACTTC. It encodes CASRLAPREETQYF.

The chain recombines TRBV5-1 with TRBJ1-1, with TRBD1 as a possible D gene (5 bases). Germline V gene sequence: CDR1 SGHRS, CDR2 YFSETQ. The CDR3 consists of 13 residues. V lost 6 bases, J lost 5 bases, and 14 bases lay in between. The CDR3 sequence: CASNGRGGTEAFF. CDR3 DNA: TGCGCCAGCAATGGGAGGGGCGGAACTGAAGCTTTCTTT.

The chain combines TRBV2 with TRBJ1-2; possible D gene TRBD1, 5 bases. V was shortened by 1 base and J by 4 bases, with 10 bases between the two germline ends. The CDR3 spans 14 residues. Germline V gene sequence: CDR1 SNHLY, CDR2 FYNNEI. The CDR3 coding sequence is TGTGCCAGCAGTGAAGGGGGAGGGACCTATGGCTACACCTTC. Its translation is CASSEGGGTYGYTF.

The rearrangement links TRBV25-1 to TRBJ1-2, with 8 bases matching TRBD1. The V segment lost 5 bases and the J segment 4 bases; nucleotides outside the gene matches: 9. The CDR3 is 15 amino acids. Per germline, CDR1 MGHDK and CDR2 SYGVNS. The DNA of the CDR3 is TGTGCCAGCAGTCGGGACAGGAGGTTTGCCTATGGCTACACCTTC. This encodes CASSRDRRFAYGYTF.

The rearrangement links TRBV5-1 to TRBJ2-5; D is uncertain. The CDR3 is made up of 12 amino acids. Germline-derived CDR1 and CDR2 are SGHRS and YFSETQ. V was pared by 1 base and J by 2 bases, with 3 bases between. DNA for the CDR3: TGCGCCAGCAGCTTGCGGCAAGAGACCCAGTACTTC. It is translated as CASSLRQETQYF.

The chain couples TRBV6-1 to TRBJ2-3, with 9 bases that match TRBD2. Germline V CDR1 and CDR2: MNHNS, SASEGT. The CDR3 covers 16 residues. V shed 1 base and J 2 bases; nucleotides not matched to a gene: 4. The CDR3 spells CASSEVLAGLTDTQYF. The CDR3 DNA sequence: TGTGCCAGCAGTGAAGTTCTAGCGGGGCTCACAGATACGCAGTATTTT.

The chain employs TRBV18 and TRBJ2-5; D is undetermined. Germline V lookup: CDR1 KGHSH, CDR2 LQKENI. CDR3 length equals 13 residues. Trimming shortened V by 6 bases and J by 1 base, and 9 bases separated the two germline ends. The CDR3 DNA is TGTGCCAGCTCCCCGACGGCCCAAGAGACCCAGTACTTC. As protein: CASSPTAQETQYF. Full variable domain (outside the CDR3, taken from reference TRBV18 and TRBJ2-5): NAGVMQNPRHLVRRRGQEARLRCSPMKGHSHVYWYRQLPEEGLKFMVYLQKENIIDESGMPKERFSAEFPKEGPSILRIQQVVRGDSAAYFCASSPTAQETQYFGPGTRLLVL.

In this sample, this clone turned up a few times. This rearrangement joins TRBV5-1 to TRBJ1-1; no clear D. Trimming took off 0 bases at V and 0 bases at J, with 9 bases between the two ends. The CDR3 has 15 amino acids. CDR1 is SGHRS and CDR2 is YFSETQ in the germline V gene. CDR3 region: CASSLAEGLNTEAFF. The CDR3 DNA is TGCGCCAGCAGCTTGGCCGAAGGGTTGAACACTGAAGCTTTCTTT. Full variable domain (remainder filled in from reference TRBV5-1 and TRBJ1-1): KAGVTQTPRYLIKTRGQQVTLSCSPISGHRSVSWYQQTPGQGLQFLFEYFSETQRNKGNFPGRFSGRQFSNSRSEMNVSTLELGDSALYLCASSLAEGLNTEAFFGQGTRLTVV.

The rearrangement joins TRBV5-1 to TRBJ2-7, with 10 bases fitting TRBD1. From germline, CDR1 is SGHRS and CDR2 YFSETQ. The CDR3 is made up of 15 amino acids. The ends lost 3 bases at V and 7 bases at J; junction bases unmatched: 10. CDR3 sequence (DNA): TGCGCCAGCAGCTCCCGGGGGACAGGGGCGGGAGAGCAGTACTTC. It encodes CASSSRGTGAGEQYF.

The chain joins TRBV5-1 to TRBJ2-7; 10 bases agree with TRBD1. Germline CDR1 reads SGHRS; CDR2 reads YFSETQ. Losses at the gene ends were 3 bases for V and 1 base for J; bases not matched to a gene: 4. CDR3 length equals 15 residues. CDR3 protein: CASSSTGGASYEQYF. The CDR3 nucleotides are TGCGCCAGCAGCTCGACAGGGGGCGCTTCCTACGAGCAGTACTTC.

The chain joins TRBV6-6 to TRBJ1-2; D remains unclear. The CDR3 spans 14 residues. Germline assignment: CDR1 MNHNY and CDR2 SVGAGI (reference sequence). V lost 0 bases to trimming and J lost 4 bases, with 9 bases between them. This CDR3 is CASSYSRQIYGYTF. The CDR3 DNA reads TGTGCCAGCAGTTACTCGAGGCAGATCTATGGCTACACCTTC.